The 25 T cell receptor beta chains below come from one sample, sequenced in a study of radiation and T cells in renal cell carcinoma. Libraries were prepared by immunoSEQ multiplex PCR; TCRdb keeps only in-frame clonotypes and omits some of them. This sample carries 150,000 or so clones, less than 90% of them seen once, and the ten largest clones take about 11%. Documented time point: blood 4 weeks post-SBRT, at nephrectomy. Treatment noted: 15 Gy SBRT to primary tumor, nephrectomy 4 weeks later. The material was blood, obtained from a patient whose treatment included radiotherapy and nephrectomy. The origin of the receptors is a woman aged 50 to 60 with renal cell carcinoma.

This rearrangement joins TRBV20-1 to TRBJ2-5, with TRBD2 identical over 7 bases. After removal of 5 bases from V and 11 bases from J, the junction contained 8 bases not matched to a gene. Germline V gene sequence: CDR1 DFQATT, CDR2 SNEGSKA (reference sequence). CDR3 length: 11 residues. The CDR3 DNA follows: TGCAGTGCTCAGGGAGGGGTAGAGCAGTACTTC. Its protein is CSAQGGVEQYF.

The rearrangement links TRBV4-2 to TRBJ2-3; perhaps TRBD2 as D (5 bases). CDR3 length: 14 residues. V was pared by 4 bases and J by 2 bases, with 10 bases between. Germline V gene sequence: CDR1 LGHNA, CDR2 YNFKEQ. The DNA for the CDR3 is TGTGCCAGCAGCCCCGGGGAGCTCACAGATACGCAGTATTTT. It is translated as CASSPGELTDTQYF.

This chain links TRBV5-1 with TRBJ2-7; 9 nucleotides line up with TRBD1. This CDR3 comprises 14 residues. The germline V gene encodes CDR1 SGHRS and CDR2 YFSETQ. Losses at the gene ends were 3 bases for V and 5 bases for J; bases not matched to a gene: 6. CDR3: CASSWRQGVDEQYF. CDR3 bases: TGCGCCAGCAGCTGGCGACAGGGGGTCGACGAGCAGTACTTC.

This chain links TRBV6-5 with TRBJ1-1, with D unclear. CDR1 and CDR2 (germline): MNHEY, SVGAGI. The CDR3 totals 13 residues. V lost 2 bases, J lost 0 bases, and 4 bases lay in between. The CDR3 coding sequence is TGTGCCAGCAGTTACGATATGAACACTGAAGCTTTCTTT. Translation gives CASSYDMNTEAFF.

V usage is TRBV5-1 and J usage is TRBJ1-1; no definite D call. The CDR3 is 13 residues long. From germline, CDR1 is SGHRS and CDR2 YFSETQ. Trimming left V 3 bases short and J 0 bases short, with 6 bases between. As DNA, the CDR3 is TGCGCCAGCAGCTCCTCAGTGAACACTGAAGCTTTCTTT. Amino acids: CASSSSVNTEAFF.

The chain recombines TRBV9 with TRBJ1-6, with 8 bases identical to TRBD1. The CDR3 runs 15 residues. With V trimmed by 3 bases and J by 6 bases, 5 bases remained unmatched. Per the germline V gene, CDR1 is SGDLS and CDR2 is YYNGEE. This CDR3 reads CASSGGGQANSPLHF. DNA of the CDR3: TGTGCCAGCAGCGGAGGGGGACAGGCTAATTCACCCCTCCACTTT.

V usage is TRBV6-6 and J usage is TRBJ1-1; 7 bases align to TRBD1. V lost 9 bases to trimming and J lost 5 bases; unmatched junction nucleotides: 15. Germline CDR1 reads MNHNY; CDR2 reads SVGAGI (reference sequence). The CDR3 is 15 amino acids. This CDR3 is CASTTDRSLGTEAFF. The CDR3 coding sequence is TGTGCCAGTACGACGGACAGGTCATTGGGGACTGAAGCTTTCTTT.

The chain uses TRBV5-8 and TRBJ2-7; D uncertain. Per germline, CDR1 SGHTS and CDR2 YDEGEE. Between the trimmed V and J ends, which lost 0 bases and 0 bases, there was a span of 7 bases. The CDR3 runs 14 residues. CDR3 loop: CASSLGRSSYEQYF. The CDR3 coding sequence is TGTGCCAGCAGCTTGGGCCGGTCCTCCTACGAGCAGTACTTC.

The V gene is TRBV5-6, the J gene TRBJ1-2; D remains ambiguous. Germline V gene data show CDR1 as SGHDT and CDR2 as YYEEEE. V lost 0 bases and J 4 bases, leaving 10 bases between the germline ends. This CDR3 contains 14 residues. The CDR3 bases are TGTGCCAGCAGCTTGGTGGGAGCCTCCTATGGCTACACCTTC. Protein sequence: CASSLVGASYGYTF.

The CDR3 is CASSRRGTGGSGELFF. The CDR3 nucleotides read TGTGCCAGCAGCCGAAGGGGGACAGGGGGATCCGGGGAGCTGTTTTTT. The chain uses TRBV11-2 and TRBJ2-2; TRBD1 matches 11 bases. This CDR3 has 16 amino acids. Losses at the gene ends were 5 bases for V and 6 bases for J; bases not matched to a gene: 8. Germline V CDR1 and CDR2: SGHAT, FQNNGV.

The V and J genes are TRBV18 and TRBJ2-7; TRBD1 matches 7 bases. Trimming at V came to 0 bases and at J to 2 bases, leaving 4 bases not matched to a gene. The CDR3 totals 15 residues. CDR1 is KGHSH and CDR2 is LQKENI in the germline V gene. The CDR3 nucleotides are TGTGCCAGCTCACCACCGTCAGGGACAGCCTACGAGCAGTACTTC. This encodes CASSPPSGTAYEQYF.

A single count supports this clone. This chain links TRBV7-2 with TRBJ1-1, with 8 bases that match TRBD1. Germline loops: CDR1 SGHTA, CDR2 FQGNSA. The trim removed 6 bases at V and 5 bases at J, leaving 11 bases unmatched. This CDR3 spans 15 amino acids. The CDR3 coding sequence is TGTGCCAGCAGTTTTTCCCGGACAGGGCAGACTGAAGCTTTCTTT. This gives the protein CASSFSRTGQTEAFF. Using reference TRBV7-2 and TRBJ1-1 for the parts outside the CDR3, the full variable domain is GAGVSQSPSNKVTEKGKDVELRCDPISGHTALYWYRQSLGQGLEFLIYFQGNSAPDKSGLPSDRFSAERTGGSVSTLTIQRTQQEDSAVYLCASSFSRTGQTEAFFGQGTRLTVV.

The chain uses TRBV5-1 and TRBJ2-1; TRBD1 matches at 8 bases. Germline V gene lookup returns CDR1 SGHRS and CDR2 YFSETQ. V was pared by 4 bases and J by 6 bases, with 9 bases of the junction left unmatched. The CDR3 extends over 15 amino acids. This CDR3 reads CASSPGQGEFNEQFF. The CDR3 nucleotides read TGCGCCAGCAGCCCCGGACAGGGCGAATTCAATGAGCAGTTCTTC.

In its sample, this clone was seen once. One junction end does not reproduce the germline sequence, and a read error may be involved. V usage is TRBV7-7 and J usage is TRBJ2-1; D could derive from TRBD1 or TRBD2 (5 bases each). The CDR3 loop spans 13 amino acids. From germline, CDR1 is SSHAT and CDR2 FNYEAQ (reference sequence). The CDR3 DNA is TGTGCTAGCAGCTTAGGCCTGGGGGATGAGCAGTTCTTC. Translated, it gives CASSLGLGDEQFF.

The CDR3: CASSGSGGRISGANVLTF. Here the CDR3 DNA reads TGTGCCAGCAGTGGTTCCGGGGGCCGGATCTCTGGGGCCAACGTCCTGACTTTC. The chain combines TRBV6-1 with TRBJ2-6, with D perhaps given as TRBD1 or TRBD2 (6 bases each). The CDR3 has 18 residues. V was trimmed by 4 bases and J by 0 bases, leaving 16 bases between them. The germline gives CDR1 MNHNS, CDR2 SASEGT.

The chain joins TRBV30 to TRBJ2-1; 7 bases match TRBD1. CDR3 length: 13 residues. After removal of 7 bases from V and 3 bases from J, the junction contained 6 bases not matched to a gene. CDR1 GTSNPN and CDR2 SVGIG come from the germline V gene (reference sequence). The CDR3 sequence is CAFGTADYNEQFF. The CDR3 DNA sequence: TGTGCCTTCGGGACAGCCGACTACAATGAGCAGTTCTTC.

V gene TRBV28 combines with J gene TRBJ1-1; TRBD1 matches at 7 bases. From germline, CDR1 is MDHEN and CDR2 SYDVKM. V lost 5 bases and J lost 1; bases outside the gene matches: 7. This CDR3 contains 15 residues. DNA of the CDR3: TGTGCCAGCAGTACGTGGACAGGTTCGAACACTGAAGCTTTCTTT. This gives the protein CASSTWTGSNTEAFF. Combining the CDR3 with reference TRBV28 and TRBJ1-1 gives the whole variable domain DVKVTQSSRYLVKRTGEKVFLECVQDMDHENMFWYRQDPGLGLRLIYFSYDVKMKEKGDIPEGYSVSREKKERFSLILESASTNQTSMYLCASSTWTGSNTEAFFGQGTRLTVV.

The rearrangement links TRBV5-4 to TRBJ1-2, with 7 bases identical to TRBD1. Germline trimming cut 1 base from V and 6 bases from J; bases unmatched to any gene: 15. Germline V gene lookup returns CDR1 SGHNT and CDR2 YYREEE (reference sequence). CDR3 length equals 17 residues. The CDR3 nucleotides read TGTGCCAGCAGCTTGTCGCAAGGACAGGCAAGAATCAATGGCTACACCTTC. This codes for CASSLSQGQARINGYTF.

For the CDR3, the DNA is TGTGCCAGCAGCTTGCGGGACAGGGGGGTTGGTGAAAAACTGTTTTTT. As protein: CASSLRDRGVGEKLFF. This sequence joins TRBV5-4 and TRBJ1-4, with 11 positions matching TRBD1. Losses at the gene ends were 1 base for V and 7 bases for J; bases not matched to a gene: 6. The CDR3 runs to 16 residues. The germline CDR1 and CDR2 sequences are SGHNT and YYREEE (reference sequence).

This chain connects TRBV5-1 to TRBJ1-5, with D hard to call. Trimming took off 0 bases at V and 6 bases at J, with 7 bases between the two ends. This CDR3 comprises 13 residues. Germline V gives CDR1 SGHRS, CDR2 YFSETQ. CDR3 nucleotide sequence: TGCGCCAGCAGCTTGGCCTCCGGTCAGCCCCAGCATTTT. Encoded protein: CASSLASGQPQHF.

The chain employs TRBV9 and TRBJ2-1; D unresolved. Trimming took off 0 bases at V and 2 bases at J, with 9 bases between the two ends. Germline V gene data show CDR1 as SGDLS and CDR2 as YYNGEE. The CDR3 runs to 15 residues. CDR3 in DNA: TGTGCCAGCAGCGTAGCGGAGAGGCCCTACAATGAGCAGTTCTTC. Its protein product is CASSVAERPYNEQFF. The variable domain in full, completed from reference TRBV9 and TRBJ2-1, reads DSGVTQTPKHLITATGQRVTLRCSPRSGDLSVYWYQQSLDQGLQFLIQYYNGEERAKGNILERFSAQQFPDLHSELNLSSLELGDSALYFCASSVAERPYNEQFFGPGTRLTVL.

The rearrangement joins TRBV19 to TRBJ1-4; tentative D call: TRBD1 (5 bases). The CDR3 has 16 residues. V was shortened by 3 bases and J by 0 bases, with 11 bases between the two germline ends. Germline V gene sequence: CDR1 LNHDA, CDR2 SQIVND (reference sequence). CDR3 nucleotides: TGTGCCAGTAGTATGGCCGGGACCGCAACTAATGAAAAACTGTTTTTT. Its protein product is CASSMAGTATNEKLFF.

The chain carries TRBV5-1 and TRBJ2-7; 7 positions agree with TRBD2. Germline assignment: CDR1 SGHRS and CDR2 YFSETQ. The trim removed 4 bases at V and 0 bases at J, leaving 4 bases unmatched. The CDR3 sequence is 14 residues long. CDR3 sequence reads: CASSPGTNSYEQYF. Here the CDR3 DNA reads TGCGCCAGCAGCCCGGGGACTAACTCCTACGAGCAGTACTTC.

The V gene is TRBV9, the J gene TRBJ2-1; D perhaps matches TRBD1 (6 bases). The V and J ends lost 3 bases and 4 bases respectively, with 14 bases between them. CDR3 length: 15 amino acids. Germline V gene data show CDR1 as SGDLS and CDR2 as YYNGEE. The CDR3 DNA reads TGTGCCAGCAGCGATGGGGGCCAAGAATACAATGAGCAGTTCTTC. Encoded protein: CASSDGGQEYNEQFF.

About this clone: The junction departs from germline at one end; a sequencing error may be responsible. The rearrangement uses TRBV6-1 and TRBJ2-5; TRBD1 matches at 8 bases. Per germline, CDR1 MNHNS and CDR2 SASEGT. The CDR3 length is 15 residues. CDR3 sequence (DNA): TGTGCCAGCAGTGAAGACAGGGGGACCCAAGAGGCCCAGTACTTC. Translating gives CASSEDRGTQEAQYF.